These 3 T cell receptor beta chains were sequenced from one sample in a study of regulatory T cells in long-lasting Graves disease. As to time point: newly diagnosed GD, antithyroid drugs for less than 3 months. PBMCs were the source of the RNA used for TCR sequencing. Investigators prepared the TCR beta libraries by applying iRepertoire HTBI primers and Arm-PCR of CDR3 regions. TCRdb reprocessed the multiplex PCR reads with MiXCR, giving one entry per CDR3 protein. The repertoire has 250,000 or so distinct CDR3 sequences, around 20% of them found once; the top ten carry roughly 14%. The specimen was peripheral blood mononuclear cells (PBMCs), collected at new diagnosis, from a patient treated with antithyroid drugs. The receptors here all came from a female donor with Graves disease.

The sample holds many counts of this clonotype. Written as DNA, the CDR3 is TGTGCCAGCAGCTCTAGCGGGAGTCGCGGCACCGGGGAGCTGTTTTTT. Protein: CASSSSGSRGTGELFF. V gene TRBV7-3 combines with J gene TRBJ2-2; 10 bases map to TRBD2. CDR1 is SGHTA and CDR2 is FQGTGA in the germline V gene. The V segment lost 4 bases and the J segment 4 bases; nucleotides outside the gene matches: 6. The CDR3 is made up of 16 amino acids.

Many counts were recorded for this clonotype. This chain links TRBV7-2 with TRBJ1-2; D gene ambiguous. In germline, CDR1 is SGHTA, CDR2 FQGNSA. V was trimmed by 2 bases and J by 4 bases, leaving 11 bases between them. There are 14 residues in the CDR3. Here the CDR3 reads CASSLLGGAYGYTF. The CDR3 DNA follows: TGTGCCAGCAGCTTACTTGGTGGAGCCTATGGCTACACCTTC.

Comments on this clonotype: With a much larger clone just one base away, this may be a read error. The chain is built from TRBV4-2 and TRBJ1-2; D unclear. The CDR3 spans 14 residues. The ends were cut back, 4 bases at V and 6 bases at J, with 15 bases in the middle. Germline V gives CDR1 LGHNA, CDR2 YNFKEQ. For the CDR3, the DNA is TGTGCCAGCAGCCCCGCACGTCCGGATGATGGCTACACCTTC. Its translation: CASSPARPDDGYTF.